This T cell receptor beta chain was identified during a study of OX40 agonist ivuxolimab in advanced cancers. About the investigation overall: The costimulatory receptor OX40 (CD134) was targeted by ivuxolimab, a fully human IgG2 agonistic monoclonal antibody. Among the approximately 50 dose-escalation patients, approximately 20 had hepatocellular carcinoma, 15 or so melanoma, 9 renal cell carcinoma and 9 head and neck cancer. Intravenous ivuxolimab was administered to patients every 2 weeks at six dose levels: 0.01, 0.1, 0.3, 1.5, 3 and 10 mg/kg. Three dose-escalation patients achieved partial responses, one with hepatocellular carcinoma and two with cutaneous melanoma. Peripheral TCRbeta sequencing aimed to test whether ivuxolimab altered TCR sequence diversity and caused clonal T-cell expansion. The monotherapy dose-escalation portion (N of about 52 patients) of the phase I ivuxolimab trial is reported in the paper. In the dose-escalation cohort, approximately 82% of patients were male, and the mean age was around 65 years with a range of roughly 23 to 79. Patients were allowed to have had prior anti-PD-1, anti-PD-L1 or anti-CTLA-4 therapy, and 40% to 45% of the dose-escalation patients had been treated with checkpoint inhibitors. Study-level results and caveats: In partial responders in the 0.1-3.0 mg/kg groups, normalized peripheral clonal expansion was found to be among the lowest, especially among CD8+ T cells. On average, CD8+ T cells showed more expanded clones than CD4+ T cells after ivuxolimab. Antigen specificity was not determined for the clonally expanded peripheral T cells. Low levels of normalized T-cell clonal expansion were also shown by some nonresponding patients. At doses of 0.1 to 3.0 mg/kg, clonal expansion of both CD4+ and CD8+ blood T cells was observed from baseline to week 6.

From the cysteine through the phenylalanine, the CDR3 covers 14 amino acids. Just CDR3 DNA is preserved here, 42 bases in frame from base 1. The junction carries 15 bases between V and J, which are trimmed by 7 bases and 2 bases respectively. Via the germline V gene, CDR1 is SGHAT and CDR2 FQNNGV. Comments on this clone: Its target antigen remains unknown. The record has no base qualities; no much larger clone is one base away.

Patients with a history of autoimmune disease or receiving systemic immunosuppression were excluded from the trial. Peripheral blood for TCR sequencing was collected from all dose cohorts at baseline, on cycle 4 day 1, and on cycle 7 day 1. The samples were drawn from a first-in-human, open-label, multicenter phase I dose-escalation trial of ivuxolimab. The trial enrolled adults with locally advanced or metastatic head and neck squamous cell, hepatocellular, melanoma or renal cell carcinoma. Before TCR sequencing, CD4+ T cells and CD8+ T cells were sorted from peripheral blood as separate populations. Genomic DNA was extracted from sorted cells for sequencing of the TCRbeta CDR3 region. The immunoSEQ Assay was used for sequencing of TCRbeta CDR3 regions. TCRdb's version of the immuneACCESS table is confined to in-frame rearrangements and falls short of the full clone set. An unresolved V gene accounts for under half of the shortfall where checked; the remainder is of unknown origin. The sample includes about 61,000 clones, with about nine tenths observed a single time. Of the sample, about 2% is held by the ten largest clones.

This TCR was sampled from an adult with an advanced solid tumor such as melanoma, head and neck, liver or kidney cancer. The sequences come from CD4+ or CD8+ T cells sorted from blood, collected in a trial of the OX40 agonist ivuxolimab. The chain couples TRBV11-2 to TRBJ2-7, and the D gene may be TRBD1, 6 bases matching. The DNA sequence is TGTGCCAGCACCCCGAGCCGGACAGCCTACGAGCAGTACTTC. This codes for CASTPSRTAYEQYF. The variable domain in full, with residues beyond the CDR3 obtained from the reference TRBV11-2 and TRBJ2-7 genes, is EAGVAQSPRYKIIEKRQSVAFWCNPISGHATLYWYQQILGQGPKLLIQFQNNGVVDDSQLPKDRFSAERLKGVDSTLKIQPAKLEDSAVYLCASTPSRTAYEQYFGPGTRLTVT.